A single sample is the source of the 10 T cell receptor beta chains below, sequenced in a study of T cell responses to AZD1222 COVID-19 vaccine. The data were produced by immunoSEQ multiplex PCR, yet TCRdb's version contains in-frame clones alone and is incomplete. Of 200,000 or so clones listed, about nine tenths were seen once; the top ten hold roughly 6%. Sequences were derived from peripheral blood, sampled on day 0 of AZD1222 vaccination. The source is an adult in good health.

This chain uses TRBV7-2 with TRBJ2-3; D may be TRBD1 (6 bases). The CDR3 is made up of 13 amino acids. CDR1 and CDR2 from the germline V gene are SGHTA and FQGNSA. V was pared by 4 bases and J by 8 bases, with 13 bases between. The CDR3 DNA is TGTGCCAGCAGCTCCTCGACAGGAAGTACGCAGTATTTT. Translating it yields CASSSSTGSTQYF.

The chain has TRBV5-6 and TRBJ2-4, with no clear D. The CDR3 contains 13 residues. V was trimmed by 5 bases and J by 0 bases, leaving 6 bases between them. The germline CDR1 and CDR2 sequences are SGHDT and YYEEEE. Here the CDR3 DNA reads TGTGCCAGCAGGGCGGTAGCCAAAAACATTCAGTACTTC. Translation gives CASRAVAKNIQYF.

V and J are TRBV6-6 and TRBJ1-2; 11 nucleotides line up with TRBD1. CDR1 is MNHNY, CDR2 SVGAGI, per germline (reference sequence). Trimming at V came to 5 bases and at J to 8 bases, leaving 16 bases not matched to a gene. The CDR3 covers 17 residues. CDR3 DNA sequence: TGTGCCAGCAGTCTCAGGACAGGGGGCGGATTATCTAGGGGCTACACCTTC. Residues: CASSLRTGGGLSRGYTF.

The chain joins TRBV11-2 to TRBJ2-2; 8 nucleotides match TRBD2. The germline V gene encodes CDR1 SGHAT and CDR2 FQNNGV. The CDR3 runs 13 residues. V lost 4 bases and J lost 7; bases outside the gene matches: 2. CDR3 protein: CASSYSGGGELFF. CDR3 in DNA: TGTGCCAGCAGCTACAGCGGGGGCGGGGAGCTGTTTTTT.

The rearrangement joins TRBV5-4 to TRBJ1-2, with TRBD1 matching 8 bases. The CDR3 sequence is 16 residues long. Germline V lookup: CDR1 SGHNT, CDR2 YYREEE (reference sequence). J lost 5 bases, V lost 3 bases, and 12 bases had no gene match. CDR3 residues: CASSSQPAGGGYGYTF. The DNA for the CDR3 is TGTGCCAGCAGCTCCCAGCCGGCAGGGGGCGGTTATGGCTACACCTTC.

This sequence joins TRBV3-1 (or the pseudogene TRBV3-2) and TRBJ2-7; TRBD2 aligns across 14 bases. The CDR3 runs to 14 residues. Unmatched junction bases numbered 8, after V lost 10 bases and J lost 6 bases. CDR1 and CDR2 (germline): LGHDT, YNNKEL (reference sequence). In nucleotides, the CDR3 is TGTGCCACCACGGGGACTAGCGGGAGTAGCGAGCAGTACTTC. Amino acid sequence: CATTGTSGSSEQYF.

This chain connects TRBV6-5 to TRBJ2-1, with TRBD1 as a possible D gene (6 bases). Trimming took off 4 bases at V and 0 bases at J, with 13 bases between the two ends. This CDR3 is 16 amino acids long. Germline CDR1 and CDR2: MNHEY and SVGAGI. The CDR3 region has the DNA TGTGCCAGCAGTTGGTTGGGGGCCGGCTCCTACAATGAGCAGTTCTTC. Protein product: CASSWLGAGSYNEQFF.

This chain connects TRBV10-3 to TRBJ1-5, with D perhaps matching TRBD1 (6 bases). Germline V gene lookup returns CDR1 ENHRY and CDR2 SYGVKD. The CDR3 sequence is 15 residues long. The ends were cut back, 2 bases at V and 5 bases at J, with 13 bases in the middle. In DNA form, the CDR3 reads TGTGCCATCAGTGAGGGACAGCCTCAAGATCAGCCCCAGCATTTT. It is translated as CAISEGQPQDQPQHF.

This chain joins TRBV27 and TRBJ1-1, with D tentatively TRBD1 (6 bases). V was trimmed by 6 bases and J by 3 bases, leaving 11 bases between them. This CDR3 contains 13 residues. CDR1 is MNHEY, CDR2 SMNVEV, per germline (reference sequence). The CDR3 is CASRQGLDTEAFF. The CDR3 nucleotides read TGTGCCAGCAGACAGGGTCTGGACACTGAAGCTTTCTTT.

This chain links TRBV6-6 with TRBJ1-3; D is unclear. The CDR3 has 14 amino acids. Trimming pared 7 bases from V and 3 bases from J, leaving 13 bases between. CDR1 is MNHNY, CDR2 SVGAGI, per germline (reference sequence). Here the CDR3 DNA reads TGTGCCAGCACCGTGGGGATTCTTGGAAACACCATATATTTT. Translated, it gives CASTVGILGNTIYF.